These 21 T cell receptor beta chains originate from one sample sequenced in a study of Tregs in tolerant kidney transplant recipients. The table came from immunoSEQ multiplex PCR; TCRdb's copy has only in-frame clones and leaves some out. The sample consists of some 110,000 clones, 92% of them appearing once. The material sequenced was CD4+ T cells from blood. The receptors shown here come from a human donor in good health.

The gene calls are TRBV11-2 and TRBJ2-2, with D possibly TRBD2 on 5 matching bases. CDR3 size: 15 residues. V was trimmed by 4 bases and J by 4 bases, leaving 13 bases between them. Germline V gene data show CDR1 as SGHAT and CDR2 as FQNNGV. CDR3 protein: CASSSITRITGELFF. The CDR3 DNA reads as TGTGCCAGCAGCTCGATCACTAGGATCACCGGGGAGCTGTTTTTT.

The chain recombines TRBV6-5 with TRBJ1-5; D uncertain. This CDR3 comprises 13 residues. Germline CDR1 and CDR2: MNHEY and SVGAGI. Trimming pared 0 bases from V and 7 bases from J, leaving 7 bases between. CDR3 bases: TGTGCCAGCAGTTACTCTCGTGGACAGCCCCAGCATTTT. Translating it yields CASSYSRGQPQHF.

This chain joins TRBV25-1 and TRBJ2-2, with TRBD1 identical over 11 bases. The V gene's germline CDR1 is MGHDK and CDR2 SYGVNS. CDR3 size: 14 residues. Trimming cost V 6 bases and J 5 bases; bases outside gene matches: 2. DNA of the CDR3: TGTGCCAGCAGCGGACAGGGGGCGACCGGGGAGCTGTTTTTT. It translates to CASSGQGATGELFF. Variable domain in full (rest from reference TRBV25-1 and TRBJ2-2): EADIYQTPRYLVIGTGKKITLECSQTMGHDKMYWYQQDPGMELHLIHYSYGVNSTEKGDLSSESTVSRIRTEHFPLTLESARPSHTSQYLCASSGQGATGELFFGEGSRLTVL.

With regard to this clone: The sample has other DNA sequences that encode this CDR3 too. This chain uses TRBV5-1 with TRBJ2-1; 7 nucleotides align to TRBD2. Germline trimming cut 0 bases from V and 10 bases from J; bases unmatched to any gene: 7. The CDR3 extends over 14 amino acids. From germline, CDR1 is SGHRS and CDR2 YFSETQ. The CDR3 protein is CASSLGPAGNEQFF. The CDR3, as DNA: TGCGCCAGCAGCTTGGGGCCAGCGGGGAACGAGCAGTTCTTC.

V usage is TRBV5-8 and J usage is TRBJ2-5, with 7 positions matching TRBD2. The length of the CDR3 is 15 residues. Germline V gene sequence: CDR1 SGHTS, CDR2 YDEGEE. Losses at the gene ends were 4 bases for V and 3 bases for J; bases not matched to a gene: 9. The CDR3 DNA sequence: TGTGCCAGCAGCCCCGGGGCTAGCGGCGAAGAGACCCAGTACTTC. Translation gives CASSPGASGEETQYF. Based on the CDR3 plus reference TRBV5-8 and TRBJ2-5, the full variable domain is EAGVTQSPTHLIKTRGQQATLRCSPISGHTSVYWYQQALGLGLQFLLWYDEGEERNRGNFPPRFSGRQFPNYSSELNVNALELEDSALYLCASSPGASGEETQYFGPGTRLLVL.

This chain uses TRBV27 with TRBJ2-1; D is uncertain. Trimming took off 4 bases at V and 8 bases at J, with 15 bases between the two ends. This CDR3 has 14 residues. Per germline, CDR1 MNHEY and CDR2 SMNVEV (reference sequence). The CDR3 DNA follows: TGTGCCAGCAGTTGGTCCGCCCATGGGCATGAGCAGTTCTTC. This encodes CASSWSAHGHEQFF.

V gene TRBV15 combines with J gene TRBJ1-5; 8 positions match TRBD1. The CDR3 loop spans 15 amino acids. V shed 5 bases, J shed 0 bases, and the junction held 3 bases outside the gene matches. Looked up from germline, CDR1 is LNHNV and CDR2 is YYDKDF (reference sequence). CDR3 nucleotides: TGTGCCACCAGCTTGACAGGGGATAGCAATCAGCCCCAGCATTTT. Translation gives CATSLTGDSNQPQHF. The full variable domain, completed using reference TRBV15 and TRBJ1-5, is DAMVIQNPRYQVTQFGKPVTLSCSQTLNHNVMYWYQQKSSQAPKLLFHYYDKDFNNEADTPDNFQSRRPNTSFCFLDIRSPGLGDTAMYLCATSLTGDSNQPQHFGDGTRLSIL.

V is TRBV5-1 and J is TRBJ2-3; 10 bases agree with TRBD2. Germline CDR1 and CDR2: SGHRS and YFSETQ. This CDR3 region has 16 residues. J was trimmed by 0 bases and V by 4 bases; bases with no gene match: 5. In nucleotides, the CDR3 is TGCGCCAGCAGCCCTCTAGCGGGAGCTAGCACAGATACGCAGTATTTT. Its protein product is CASSPLAGASTDTQYF.

CDR3 loop: CASSLDRAGVTGELFF. CDR3 in DNA: TGCGCCAGCAGCTTGGACCGGGCTGGGGTCACCGGGGAGCTGTTTTTT. The J gene is TRBJ2-2, the V gene TRBV5-1; D uncertain. From germline, CDR1 is SGHRS and CDR2 YFSETQ. Trimming removed 0 bases at V and 4 bases at J, with 13 bases between. The CDR3 covers 16 residues.

The chain couples TRBV6-5 to TRBJ1-2; D possibly corresponds to TRBD1 (5 bases). Trimming pared 0 bases from V and 3 bases from J, leaving 11 bases between. CDR3 length: 15 amino acids. Germline CDR1 and CDR2: MNHEY and SVGAGI. CDR3 DNA sequence: TGTGCCAGCAGTTACTCGCGAGGAGGGGACTATGGCTACACCTTC. Its translation is CASSYSRGGDYGYTF.

The chain recombines TRBV2 with TRBJ1-2, with D hard to call. The CDR3 has 14 amino acids. V was shortened by 6 bases and J by 2 bases, with 13 bases between the two germline ends. CDR1 is SNHLY and CDR2 is FYNNEI in the germline V gene. The chain's CDR3 is CASRSVGLNYGYTF. The CDR3 nucleotides read TGTGCCAGCAGGTCCGTCGGATTGAACTATGGCTACACCTTC.

This clone has just one count. The same CDR3 also results from other DNA sequences found in this sample. The chain employs TRBV15 and TRBJ2-7; no definite D call. Germline V gene lookup returns CDR1 LNHNV and CDR2 YYDKDF (reference sequence). CDR3 length: 15 residues. V shed 0 bases and J shed 3 bases, with 12 bases lying between them. CDR3 coding DNA: TGTGCCACCAGCAGAGATACCAGTCTCAACTACGAGCAGTACTTC. It encodes CATSRDTSLNYEQYF.

V gene TRBV19 combines with J gene TRBJ2-2, with 9 nucleotides matching TRBD1. This CDR3 spans 15 amino acids. J was trimmed by 7 bases and V by 7 bases; bases with no gene match: 10. CDR1 LNHDA and CDR2 SQIVND come from the germline V gene (reference sequence). CDR3 sequence reads: CASMGQGRIGGELFF. CDR3 DNA sequence: TGTGCCAGTATGGGACAGGGCCGAATAGGCGGGGAGCTGTTTTTT.

This sequence joins TRBV28 and TRBJ2-2; D uncertain. Trimming removed 5 bases at V and 11 bases at J, with 12 bases between. There are 12 residues in the CDR3. CDR1 and CDR2 (germline): MDHEN, SYDVKM. Written as DNA, the CDR3 is TGTGCCAGCAGTACACGGGTCTTCGAGCTGTTTTTT. Protein sequence: CASSTRVFELFF.

This chain links TRBV10-1 with TRBJ2-3; TRBD2 matches at 10 bases. Germline V gene sequence: CDR1 WNHNN, CDR2 SYGVQD (reference sequence). The CDR3 is 16 amino acids. Trimming at V came to 3 bases and at J to 2 bases, leaving 5 bases not matched to a gene. The CDR3 is CASSDRLAGHTDTQYF. CDR3 DNA: TGCGCCAGCAGTGACCGACTAGCGGGCCACACAGATACGCAGTATTTT.

This rearrangement joins TRBV18 to TRBJ2-2, with a weak D call TRBD2 (5 bases). V shed 6 bases and J shed 5 bases, with 16 bases lying between them. Germline V gene lookup returns CDR1 KGHSH and CDR2 LQKENI. CDR3 length: 15 amino acids. CDR3 nucleotide sequence: TGTGCCAGCTCCCCGGCGGTATCGGGGACCGGGGAGCTGTTTTTT. This codes for CASSPAVSGTGELFF.

The chain recombines TRBV7-9 with TRBJ2-7; 9 bases map to TRBD2. This CDR3 is 14 amino acids long. Trimming cost V 5 bases and J 3 bases; bases outside gene matches: 5. Germline CDR1 is SEHNR and CDR2 is FQNEAQ (reference sequence). CDR3 DNA sequence: TGTGCCAGCAGCGTGGGACTAGCAGACTACGAGCAGTACTTC. As protein: CASSVGLADYEQYF.

V is TRBV7-9 and J is TRBJ2-7; 9 bases map to TRBD1. The germline V gene has CDR1 SEHNR and CDR2 FQNEAQ (reference sequence). The CDR3 length is 15 residues. V trimming: 5 bases; J trimming: 7 bases; junction bases outside the gene matches: 12. This CDR3 is CASSVSGTGLKEQYF. Here the CDR3 DNA reads TGTGCCAGCAGCGTGTCAGGGACAGGGTTGAAAGAGCAGTACTTC.

V gene TRBV6-5 combines with J gene TRBJ2-6; D remains ambiguous. Between the trimmed V and J ends, which lost 8 bases and 4 bases, there was a span of 15 bases. In germline, CDR1 is MNHEY, CDR2 SVGAGI. The CDR3 has 15 amino acids. The CDR3 DNA reads TGTGCCAGCCGTGGGGTTACTACAGGGGCCAACGTCCTGACTTTC. It encodes CASRGVTTGANVLTF.

This clone was counted a single time. The genes are TRBV7-2 and TRBJ2-3; D gene unclear. Germline loops: CDR1 SGHTA, CDR2 FQGNSA. Trimming stripped 2 bases from V and 1 base from J, with 7 bases between. The CDR3 consists of 14 residues. CDR3 sequence reads: CASSLRRGTDTQYF. In nucleotides, the CDR3 is TGTGCCAGCAGCTTACGGAGAGGCACAGATACGCAGTATTTT.

The V call is TRBV10-3, the J call TRBJ2-6; D not certain. This CDR3 region has 13 residues. The V gene lost 5 bases and the J gene lost 4 bases, with 6 bases spanning the gap. CDR1 is ENHRY, CDR2 SYGVKD, per germline. This CDR3 reads CAISRQGANVLTF. CDR3 in DNA: TGTGCCATCAGTCGCCAAGGGGCCAACGTCCTGACTTTC.